The present entry profiles one T cell receptor (beta chain) with its context. What this receptor recognizes is not known. Per-base quality was not reported, and no clone a single base away is much larger than it. The library was generated by RT-PCR. TCRdb names Illumina HiSeq 2500 as the instrument used. TCRdb reran the public reads through fastp at Q25 and MiXCR, keeping productive beta chains. Every entry covers one CDR3 protein and lists the most common genes and DNA from its rows. This sample is represented by 500,000 to 750,000 distinct CDR3 sequences; 11% to 15% of them were singletons. The biggest ten clones account for around 10% of the sample. CDR1 and CDR2 are drawn from the germline V gene (reference sequence): SGHKS, YYEKEE. V lost 5 bases and J lost 6 bases; the stretch between them is 15 bases long. The CDR3 spans 13 residues, from the cysteine through the phenylalanine. Just the 39-base CDR3 DNA is kept, in frame starting at base 1.

The sample originates from a study of response to subunit inactivated influenza vaccine (dated by TCRdb to 2016 to 2019). Some background on the complete study: To follow how T cells responded to a trivalent subunit inactivated influenza vaccine, the researchers relied on deep quantitative profiling of the T cell receptor repertoire.

Overall study results and their limits: According to the authors, only a limited number of new T cells may be recruited by each seasonal influenza vaccination.

Sequenced here: PBMCs from blood, sampled 12 days after vaccination. The chain joins TRBV5-5 to TRBJ2-7, with the identity of the D gene unclear. This sequence originates from a man in his fifties who received an inactivated influenza vaccine. Donor details come from another sample of the same person, matched by shared clones. Here is the DNA: TGTGCCAGCAGGGCGAACCCCAGAACCGAGCAGTACTTC. It codes for CASRANPRTEQYF.